These 9 T cell receptor beta chains share one sample of origin, sequenced in a study of beta chain features in type 1 diabetes. Points from the study as a whole: Significant though moderate, a shortening of TCRB CDR3s appeared in all four CD4+ subsets of Type 1 diabetes patients.

The antigens for these receptors are not known. What was sequenced were expressed TCRB transcripts, since all of the isolated RNA had been reverse transcribed. Only in-frame clones appear in the TCRdb table, and some are missing; sequencing was by immunoSEQ multiplex PCR. The sample contains some 370,000 clones, over 8.5% of which appear only once. The source material was central memory CD4+ T cells from blood. These receptors all stem from a young man with type 1 diabetes.

On this clone: This same CDR3 is encoded by further DNA sequences in the sample. The chain employs TRBV28 and TRBJ2-1, with D uncertain. V was cut by 4 bases and J by 2 bases, with 6 bases left in between. The CDR3 loop spans 13 amino acids. Germline V gene data show CDR1 as MDHEN and CDR2 as SYDVKM. The CDR3 DNA follows: TGTGCCAGCAGTTCGGGCGCCTACAATGAGCAGTTCTTC. Translated, it gives CASSSGAYNEQFF.

The gene calls are TRBV19 and TRBJ2-1; perhaps TRBD2 as D (6 bases). CDR3 length equals 16 residues. Germline CDR1 is LNHDA and CDR2 is SQIVND (reference sequence). V was clipped by 2 bases and J by 0 bases, with 11 bases between them. The CDR3, as DNA: TGTGCCAGTAGTATATTCGGGCGGGGCTCCTACAATGAGCAGTTCTTC. It encodes CASSIFGRGSYNEQFF. Filled out from reference TRBV19 and TRBJ2-1, the complete variable domain reads DGGITQSPKYLFRKEGQNVTLSCEQNLNHDAMYWYRQDPGQGLRLIYYSQIVNDFQKGDIAEGYSVSREKKESFPLTVTSAQKNPTAFYLCASSIFGRGSYNEQFFGPGTRLTVL.

This clone came up a few times. The genes are TRBV7-2 and TRBJ2-1; TRBD1 matches at 7 bases. CDR1 is SGHTA and CDR2 is FQGNSA in the germline V gene. CDR3 length: 13 residues. The ends lost 3 bases at V and 8 bases at J; junction bases unmatched: 4. CDR3 DNA sequence: TGTGCCAGCAGCTTTCACAGGGGCGATGAGCAGTTCTTC. Translating gives CASSFHRGDEQFF.

V is TRBV29-1 and J is TRBJ1-5, with 8 positions matching TRBD1. Trimming removed 5 bases from V and 7 bases from J; junction bases left unmatched: 7. In germline, CDR1 is SQVTM, CDR2 ANQGSEA. The CDR3 runs to 13 residues. The CDR3 nucleotides read TGCAGCGTTATTCGTGACAGGGGCCAGCCCCAGCATTTT. Translation: CSVIRDRGQPQHF.

The sample holds a few counts of this clone. The J gene is TRBJ2-2, the V gene TRBV9, with D uncertain. Germline assignment: CDR1 SGDLS and CDR2 YYNGEE. The CDR3 contains 14 residues. V shed 4 bases and J shed 0 bases, with 7 bases lying between them. CDR3 loop: CASSSNPNTGELFF. The CDR3 DNA is TGTGCCAGCAGCTCAAACCCGAACACCGGGGAGCTGTTTTTT.

J is TRBJ1-1 and V is TRBV2; D gene ambiguous. The CDR3 has 14 amino acids. Germline V gene sequence: CDR1 SNHLY, CDR2 FYNNEI. Trimming left V 0 bases short and J 11 bases short, with 16 bases between. DNA of the CDR3: TGTGCCAGCAGTGAAGCGCTTCCTGGCGAGTATGCTTTCTTT. This codes for CASSEALPGEYAFF.

The chain joins TRBV27 to TRBJ2-7, with 9 bases matching TRBD2. This CDR3 contains 16 residues. J lost 2 bases, V lost 3 bases, and 8 bases had no gene match. Germline CDR1 MNHEY, CDR2 SMNVEV (reference sequence). The CDR3: CASSFSGGGRAYEQYF. The CDR3 DNA reads as TGTGCCAGCAGTTTCAGTGGGGGCGGGAGGGCCTACGAGCAGTACTTC.

A few counts support this clone. This chain uses TRBV19 with TRBJ2-3; no definite D call. CDR3 length equals 14 residues. V gave up 7 bases and J gave up 4 bases, with 15 bases separating them. Looked up from germline, CDR1 is LNHDA and CDR2 is SQIVND (reference sequence). CDR3 coding DNA: TGTGCCAGTAAGTCAGCAGTTGTAGCAGATACGCAGTATTTT. Translation: CASKSAVVADTQYF.

The CDR3 region has the DNA TGTGCCAGCAGCTGGACTAGCGGGAGTTACGAGCAGTACTTC. Translating gives CASSWTSGSYEQYF. The chain carries TRBV7-3 and TRBJ2-5; 13 nucleotides match TRBD2. The tail of the sequence fits TRBJ2-7 better, so the J call may be wrong. The CDR3 contains 14 residues. The germline CDR1 and CDR2 sequences are SGHTA and FQGTGA.